This T cell receptor beta chain was profiled in a study of Ad26.COV2.S vaccination and SARS-CoV-2 variants. Background on the study: As a participant in COV1001, the donor was in the Ad26.COV2.S trial arm. The study gave Ad26.COV2.S intramuscularly, once or twice 56 days apart.

The treatment: some 20 received Ad26.COV2.S at low or high dose, single or two shots; 5 received placebo; per-sample allocation not given. Collection of the samples took place on day 63 after the first injection of vaccine or placebo. It was an adult aged 18-55 years in Boston who was the donor. Findings and limits, study-wide: There was reportedly substantial breadth in spike-specific CD8+ and CD4+ T cell responses after vaccination.

The CDR3 sequence is 16 residues long. V gave up 7 bases and J gave up 2 bases; unmatched junction bases: 12. Germline CDR1 reads WSHSY; CDR2 reads SAAADI. The data were produced by immunoSEQ multiplex PCR, yet TCRdb's version contains in-frame clones alone and is incomplete. The sample includes 300,000 to 350,000 clones, 86% of them seen just once. To note about this clone: What it recognizes is unknown.

Sequenced here: peripheral blood, sampled in a trial of Ad26.COV2.S vaccine versus placebo. The clonotype comes from a person aged 18-65 years who received the Ad26.COV2.S COVID-19 vaccine or a placebo. The V call is TRBV10-2, the J call TRBJ2-7; 9 bases line up with TRBD2. The CDR3 coding sequence is TGCGCCAGCACCCTCTCATGGCGGGGGGGCCCCTACGAGCAGTACTTC. This sequence encodes CASTLSWRGGPYEQYF.